This TCR beta chain was documented in a study of CD8+CD57+ T cells in acquired aplastic anemia. Study at large: DNA recovered from sorted CD4+ and CD8+ cells had a mean of approximately 3.2 ug.

All patients picked for sequencing had shown, by flow cytometry, an expansion of CD8+CD57+ cells. Each patient carried a diagnosis of severe acquired aplastic anemia. The CDR3 is 16 residues long. V was pared by 0 bases and J by 3 bases, with 9 bases between. Germline assignment: CDR1 LGHNA and CDR2 YSLEER. The template for TCR beta VDJ and CDR3 sequence profiling was genomic DNA. MiXCR, run by TCRdb on the reads, gives a single entry per CDR3 protein. This sample has approximately 190,000 distinct CDR3 sequences, with approximately 48% found just once. Many counts were recorded for this clonotype. Its specificity is unknown. Whole-study findings and limits: Patients versus controls showed no significant CD8+ Simpson's diversity difference. Patients and controls shared approximately 30 CD8+ CDR3 sequences.

Source material: sorted CD4+, CD8+, or CD8+CD57+ T cells (not recorded which) from PBMCs. The rearrangement links TRBV4-3 to TRBJ1-6; TRBD1 might be the D (6 bases). This TCR came from a human donor with aplastic anemia. Here the CDR3 DNA reads TGCGCCAGCAGCCAAGATAAGGGACACTATAATTCACCCCTCCACTTT. Amino acids: CASSQDKGHYNSPLHF.